This TCR beta chain was identified during a study of OX40 agonist ivuxolimab in advanced cancers. Whole-study context: The treatment was a fully human IgG2 OX40 agonist, ivuxolimab. Six ivuxolimab dose levels, 0.01 to 10 mg/kg, were given intravenously every 2 weeks. Dose-escalation patients were diagnosed with hepatocellular carcinoma, melanoma, renal cell cancer or head and neck cancer.

TCRdb's table, derived via immunoSEQ multiplex PCR, lists solely in-frame clones and lacks some. This sample has about 24,000 clones, with 84% found just once. As regards this clone: One end of the junction does not line up with germline, which may come from a read error.

Sample: CD4+ or CD8+ T cells sorted from blood, taken in a trial of the OX40 agonist ivuxolimab. This sequence originates from an adult with an advanced solid tumor such as melanoma, head and neck, liver or kidney cancer.

The CDR3 region has the DNA TGTGCCAGCAGTTCTAGGGGAATGGGCAATACCTACGAGCGGTACTTC. It is translated as CASSSRGMGNTYERYF. The gene calls are TRBV28 and TRBJ2-7; tentatively, D is TRBD1 (5 bases). This CDR3 is 16 amino acids long. CDR1 and CDR2 from the germline V gene are MDHEN and SYDVKM.